The 28 T cell receptor beta chains listed next were all sequenced from one sample in a study of blood T cell repertoires in COVID-19. Only in-frame clones appear in the TCRdb table, and some are missing; sequencing was by immunoSEQ multiplex PCR. The table lists 30,000 to 35,000 clones, roughly four fifths of them singletons, with around 41% in the top ten. What was sequenced was peripheral blood. These receptors were obtained from a man older than 75 with active or convalescent COVID-19.

This chain joins TRBV28 and TRBJ1-2, with TRBD1 identical over 8 bases. Germline V lookup: CDR1 MDHEN, CDR2 SYDVKM. V lost 5 bases to trimming and J lost 4 bases; unmatched junction nucleotides: 9. The length of the CDR3 is 15 residues. The CDR3: CASSLSAGQVYGYTF. The CDR3 nucleotides read TGTGCCAGCAGTCTTTCCGCGGGACAGGTCTATGGCTACACCTTC.

The rearrangement uses TRBV24-1 and TRBJ1-1; D is ambiguous. Germline assignment: CDR1 KGHDR and CDR2 SFDVKD. The ends were cut back, 9 bases at V and 2 bases at J, with 12 bases in the middle. The CDR3 totals 13 residues. The CDR3 spells CATLRLNNTEAFF. The DNA for the CDR3 is TGTGCCACCCTGAGGTTAAATAACACTGAAGCTTTCTTT.

The chain recombines TRBV3-1 (or the pseudogene TRBV3-2) with TRBJ2-7, with TRBD1 identical over 8 bases. The CDR3 is made up of 15 amino acids. V lost 2 bases to trimming and J lost 5 bases; unmatched junction nucleotides: 8. In germline, CDR1 is LGHDT, CDR2 YNNKEL (reference sequence). This CDR3 reads CASSQRDRGSNEQYF. In DNA form, the CDR3 reads TGTGCCAGCAGCCAAAGAGACAGGGGTTCGAACGAGCAGTACTTC.

CDR3 nucleotide sequence: TGCAGTGCTAGTAAACTAGCGGACTACAATGAGCAGTTCTTC. It translates to CSASKLADYNEQFF. The rearrangement joins TRBV20-1 to TRBJ2-1; 8 bases match TRBD2. The CDR3 is 14 amino acids. CDR1 is DFQATT, CDR2 SNEGSKA, per germline (reference sequence). The trim removed 3 bases at V and 3 bases at J, leaving 4 bases unmatched.

As DNA, the CDR3 is TGTGCCAGCAGCTTGGGTCTGGGACTAGCGGGAAGGAATGAGCAGTTCTTC. It specifies CASSLGLGLAGRNEQFF. This chain links TRBV5-5 with TRBJ2-1, with 13 positions matching TRBD2. The CDR3 contains 17 residues. The V gene's germline CDR1 is SGHKS and CDR2 YYEKEE (reference sequence). Trimming cost V 0 bases and J 7 bases; bases outside gene matches: 7.

The J gene is TRBJ2-1, the V gene TRBV7-3, with TRBD1 matching over 7 bases. Germline V gene sequence: CDR1 SGHTA, CDR2 FQGTGA. V shed 1 base, J shed 6 bases, and the junction held 9 bases outside the gene matches. The CDR3 extends over 16 amino acids. This CDR3 is CASSLKGADKINEQFF. The CDR3 DNA sequence: TGTGCCAGCAGCTTAAAGGGGGCCGATAAGATCAATGAGCAGTTCTTC.

This clone was picked up one time. The genes are TRBV7-8 and TRBJ2-5; a weak D match, TRBD1 (6 bases). Per the germline V gene, CDR1 is SGHVS and CDR2 is FQNEAQ. V lost 5 bases and J 1 base, leaving 17 bases between the germline ends. The CDR3 spans 16 residues. CDR3 sequence: CASSTQGLGIQETQYF. CDR3 DNA: TGTGCCAGCAGCACACAGGGTTTGGGGATCCAAGAGACCCAGTACTTC.

This sequence joins TRBV5-4 and TRBJ1-2, with D unclear. With 4 bases removed from V and 8 bases from J, the gap between germline ends came to 15 bases. The CDR3 runs 13 residues. In germline, CDR1 is SGHNT, CDR2 YYREEE (reference sequence). CDR3: CASSPLPREGYTF. CDR3 DNA sequence: TGTGCCAGCAGCCCCCTACCGAGGGAGGGCTACACCTTC. Full variable domain (outside the CDR3, taken from reference TRBV5-4 and TRBJ1-2): ETGVTQSPTHLIKTRGQQVTLRCSSQSGHNTVSWYQQALGQGPQFIFQYYREEENGRGNFPPRFSGLQFPNYSSELNVNALELDDSALYLCASSPLPREGYTFGSGTRLTVV.

The chain joins TRBV15 to TRBJ2-7, with 10 positions matching TRBD2. Germline CDR1 is LNHNV and CDR2 is YYDKDF (reference sequence). The CDR3 has 19 residues. With V trimmed by 0 bases and J by 0 bases, 11 bases remained unmatched. In DNA, the CDR3 is TGTGCCACCAGCAGAGATCCCCCCCGACTAGCGGGCACCTCCTACGAGCAGTACTTC. It specifies CATSRDPPRLAGTSYEQYF.

The chain is built from TRBV5-1 and TRBJ2-5; the match to TRBD2 covers 7 bases. The J segment lost 4 bases and the V segment lost 0 bases, leaving 3 bases of the junction unmatched. The CDR3 loop spans 14 amino acids. CDR1 and CDR2 from the germline V gene are SGHRS and YFSETQ. The CDR3 nucleotides are TGCGCCAGCAGCTTGGGGGCGGGAGCAGAGACCCAGTACTTC. This encodes CASSLGAGAETQYF.

With regard to this clone: This specimen includes other DNA sequences encoding the same CDR3. This chain links TRBV12-3 or TRBV12-4 with TRBJ1-1; no clear D gene. V lost 4 bases and J lost 1, with 4 bases in between. This CDR3 has 12 amino acids. This chain's CDR3 is CASSSRNTEAFF. The CDR3, as DNA: TGTGCCAGCAGTTCCAGGAACACTGAAGCTTTCTTT.

The V gene is TRBV12-3 or TRBV12-4, the J gene TRBJ2-7; unclear D gene. This CDR3 contains 11 residues. V was trimmed by 4 bases and J by 3 bases, leaving 4 bases between them. Here the CDR3 DNA reads TGTGCCAGCAGTTCCTACTACGAGCAGTACTTC. Translated: CASSSYYEQYF.

This chain uses TRBV5-5 with TRBJ1-2; 7 positions agree with TRBD1. The germline gives CDR1 SGHKS, CDR2 YYEKEE (reference sequence). CDR3 length equals 14 residues. With 4 bases clipped from V and 4 bases from J, the junction kept 7 bases outside the gene matches. CDR3 sequence: CASSGSRDSYGYTF. The DNA of the CDR3 is TGTGCCAGCAGCGGGTCCCGGGACAGCTATGGCTACACCTTC.

This clone was seen only once. The chain carries TRBV19 and TRBJ2-1; TRBD2 aligns across 11 bases. J was trimmed by 4 bases and V by 7 bases; bases with no gene match: 9. CDR3 length: 16 residues. Germline V gene sequence: CDR1 LNHDA, CDR2 SQIVND (reference sequence). CDR3 sequence (DNA): TGTGCCAGTACCCCCAGACTAGCGGGATCGTACAATGAGCAGTTCTTC. Its protein product is CASTPRLAGSYNEQFF.

This chain links TRBV11-2 with TRBJ2-1, with D possibly TRBD2 on 6 matching bases. CDR3 length equals 13 residues. V shed 4 bases and J shed 10 bases, with 14 bases lying between them. The germline V gene has CDR1 SGHAT and CDR2 FQNNGV. The CDR3, as DNA: TGTGCCAGCAGCTCACGGAGGGCCGGGGAGCAGTTCTTC. This translates into CASSSRRAGEQFF. The full variable domain, its missing parts supplied by reference TRBV11-2 and TRBJ2-1, is EAGVAQSPRYKIIEKRQSVAFWCNPISGHATLYWYQQILGQGPKLLIQFQNNGVVDDSQLPKDRFSAERLKGVDSTLKIQPAKLEDSAVYLCASSSRRAGEQFFGPGTRLTVL.

The chain uses TRBV27 and TRBJ2-5; weak D call: TRBD1 (6 bases). V shed 4 bases and J shed 5 bases, with 11 bases lying between them. The CDR3 is made up of 13 amino acids. Germline CDR1 reads MNHEY; CDR2 reads SMNVEV (reference sequence). The CDR3 sequence is CASSCQGCETQYF. CDR3 DNA sequence: TGTGCCAGCAGTTGTCAGGGGTGCGAGACCCAGTACTTC.

The V call is TRBV19, the J call TRBJ1-5; D unclear. CDR1 is LNHDA, CDR2 SQIVND, per germline (reference sequence). The CDR3 totals 15 residues. V was trimmed by 3 bases and J by 0 bases, leaving 9 bases between them. In nucleotides, the CDR3 is TGTGCCAGTAGTATCGCCAGAAATAGCAATCAGCCCCAGCATTTT. Encoded protein: CASSIARNSNQPQHF.

This rearrangement joins TRBV6-5 to TRBJ1-2; tentatively, D is TRBD1 (6 bases). In germline, CDR1 is MNHEY, CDR2 SVGAGI. The V end was cut by 2 bases, the J end by 5 bases, with 15 bases between. This CDR3 contains 15 residues. CDR3 residues: CASSYGGGGGYGYTF. The CDR3 coding sequence is TGTGCCAGCAGTTACGGCGGGGGGGGCGGATATGGCTACACCTTC.

The V gene is TRBV21-1, the J gene TRBJ2-1; TRBD1 is the table's D call, not checked against the DNA. TRBV21-1 is given as a pseudogene. CDR3 length: 18 amino acids. The CDR3 DNA reads as TGTGCCAGCAGCAAAGGGATTTCAGGGACAGGGGGTAGGAATGAGCAGTTCTTC. As protein: CASSKGISGTGGRNEQFF.

The chain couples TRBV10-2 to TRBJ1-2, with unresolved D. Germline lookup yields CDR1 WSHSY and CDR2 SAAADI. The V end was cut by 2 bases, the J end by 4 bases, with 5 bases between. The CDR3 spans 12 residues. The CDR3 spells CASSEEIYGYTF. The CDR3 DNA reads TGCGCCAGCAGTGAGGAGATCTATGGCTACACCTTC.

V gene TRBV19 combines with J gene TRBJ2-5; D is possibly TRBD2 (5 bases). The germline gives CDR1 LNHDA, CDR2 SQIVND (reference sequence). The CDR3 spans 14 residues. The V and J ends lost 1 base and 4 bases respectively, with 10 bases between them. In nucleotides, the CDR3 is TGTGCCAGTAGTATAGTCGGGAAAGGAGAGACCCAGTACTTC. The encoded protein is CASSIVGKGETQYF. The whole variable domain, filled in from reference TRBV19 and TRBJ2-5, reads DGGITQSPKYLFRKEGQNVTLSCEQNLNHDAMYWYRQDPGQGLRLIYYSQIVNDFQKGDIAEGYSVSREKKESFPLTVTSAQKNPTAFYLCASSIVGKGETQYFGPGTRLLVL.

V gene TRBV6-1 combines with J gene TRBJ2-3; 8 positions agree with TRBD2. V was pared by 2 bases and J by 2 bases, with 9 bases of the junction left unmatched. Germline V gene lookup returns CDR1 MNHNS and CDR2 SASEGT. CDR3 size: 17 residues. CDR3 sequence (DNA): TGTGCCAGCAGTGAATTGGGTAGCGGGATCGACACAGATACGCAGTATTTT. Amino acids: CASSELGSGIDTDTQYF.

V usage is TRBV6-5 and J usage is TRBJ2-5; 12 positions match TRBD2. This CDR3 region has 15 residues. CDR1 is MNHEY and CDR2 is SVGAGI in the germline V gene. J was trimmed by 2 bases and V by 6 bases; bases with no gene match: 4. The CDR3 DNA reads as TGTGCCAGCAGGGCCGGGACTAGCGGGCAAGAGACCCAGTACTTC. Amino acid sequence: CASRAGTSGQETQYF.

This clone was counted only a few times. The chain employs TRBV2 and TRBJ2-7, with D perhaps matching TRBD2 (8 bases). The CDR3 is 13 amino acids. CDR1 and CDR2 from the germline V gene are SNHLY and FYNNEI. V lost 10 bases, J lost 1 base, and 14 bases lay in between. As DNA, the CDR3 is TGTGCCACGGGGGGGGACAGATCCTACGAGCAGTACTTC. It is translated as CATGGDRSYEQYF.

This clone was counted only a few times. The chain links TRBV9 to TRBJ1-1; perhaps TRBD1 as D (5 bases). V was cut by 5 bases and J by 6 bases, with 29 bases left in between. Germline V gives CDR1 SGDLS, CDR2 YYNGEE. This CDR3 is built from 18 residues. The CDR3 DNA reads TGTGCCAGCAGTCCTTCTACTTCTGGGCCGCTGTGGGGCGCTGAAGCTTTCTTT. It translates to CASSPSTSGPLWGAEAFF.

The rearrangement uses TRBV27 and TRBJ1-5; TRBD1 is a possible D gene (6 bases). The ends were cut back, 2 bases at V and 6 bases at J, with 8 bases in the middle. The CDR3 is 13 amino acids. Germline CDR1 MNHEY, CDR2 SMNVEV (reference sequence). CDR3 protein: CASSLNRAQPQHF. The CDR3 nucleotides read TGTGCCAGCAGTTTAAACAGGGCTCAGCCCCAGCATTTT.

The V and J genes are TRBV19 and TRBJ1-4; D not resolved. Germline V gene sequence: CDR1 LNHDA, CDR2 SQIVND (reference sequence). This CDR3 is built from 17 residues. Trimming left V 7 bases short and J 0 bases short, with 18 bases between. The CDR3 DNA sequence: TGTGCCAGTACCACATACAGAGGGCGGCCAACTAATGAAAAACTGTTTTTT. It is translated as CASTTYRGRPTNEKLFF. The full variable domain, with the rest looked up from reference TRBV19 and TRBJ1-4, is DGGITQSPKYLFRKEGQNVTLSCEQNLNHDAMYWYRQDPGQGLRLIYYSQIVNDFQKGDIAEGYSVSREKKESFPLTVTSAQKNPTAFYLCASTTYRGRPTNEKLFFGSGTQLSVL.

This clone came up once. The chain carries TRBV7-9 and TRBJ2-5, with a possible D match to TRBD2 (6 bases). V was clipped by 1 base and J by 4 bases, with 16 bases between them. CDR1 SEHNR and CDR2 FQNEAQ come from the germline V gene (reference sequence). The CDR3 consists of 16 residues. CDR3 sequence reads: CASSLDGRGVRETQYF. The DNA for the CDR3 is TGTGCCAGCAGCTTAGACGGGCGGGGAGTAAGAGAGACCCAGTACTTC.